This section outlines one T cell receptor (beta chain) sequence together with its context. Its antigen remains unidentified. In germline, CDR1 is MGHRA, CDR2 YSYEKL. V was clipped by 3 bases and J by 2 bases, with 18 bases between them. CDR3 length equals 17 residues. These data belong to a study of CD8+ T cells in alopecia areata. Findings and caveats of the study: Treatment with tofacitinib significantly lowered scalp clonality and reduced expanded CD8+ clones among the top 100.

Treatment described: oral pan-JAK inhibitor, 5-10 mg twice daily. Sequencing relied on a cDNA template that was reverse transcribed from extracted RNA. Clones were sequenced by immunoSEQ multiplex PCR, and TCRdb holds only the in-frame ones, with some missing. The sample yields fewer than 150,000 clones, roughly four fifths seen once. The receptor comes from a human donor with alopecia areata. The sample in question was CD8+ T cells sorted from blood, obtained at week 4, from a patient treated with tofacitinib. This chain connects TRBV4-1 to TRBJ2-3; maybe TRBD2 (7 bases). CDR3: CASSQGGAQPVTDTQYF. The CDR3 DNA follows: TGCGCCAGCAGCCAGGGGGGGGCCCAACCAGTCACAGATACGCAGTATTTT.